This TCR beta chain was documented in a study of regulatory T cells in long-lasting Graves disease. Time point denoted: persistent/refractory GD, antithyroid drugs over 5 years with positive TRAb. The TCR library was made from RNA extracted from PBMCs. The source of the patients was an endocrinology department in Xi'an, China. V lost 0 bases and J lost 0, with 11 bases in between. The CDR3 length is 16 residues. Germline V gives CDR1 ENHRY, CDR2 SYGVKD. Sequencing libraries for TCR beta were prepared with iRepertoire HTBI primers and Arm-PCR of CDR3 regions. TCRdb used MiXCR to reprocess the multiplex PCR reads, holding one entry per CDR3 protein. Counted here are some 370,000 distinct CDR3 sequences, 20% to 25% occurring once; the ten biggest clones make up less than 30%.

The sample in question was peripheral blood mononuclear cells (PBMCs), obtained when the disease was refractory, from a patient treated with antithyroid drugs. The chain carries TRBV10-3 and TRBJ1-1, with D tentatively TRBD1 (5 bases). This sequence originates from a woman in her thirties or forties with Graves disease. CDR3 protein: CAISESGRRMNTEAFF. The CDR3 DNA reads TGTGCCATCAGTGAGTCGGGACGGAGAATGAACACTGAAGCTTTCTTT.